What follows are 30 T cell receptor beta chains derived from one specimen sequenced in a study of T cells in Graves' hyperthyroidism and ophthalmopathy. TCR beta CDR3 regions were amplified from RNA. Using the HTBI primer set, a first-round RT-PCR was run on the TCR CDR3. TCRdb re-called the multiplex PCR reads through MiXCR, storing one row per CDR3 protein. The repertoire consists of about 590,000 distinct CDR3 sequences, with 13% to 15% occurring once and the leading ten covering less than 9%. The material sequenced was blood. These receptors originate from a woman in her late teens or twenties with Graves' ophthalmopathy.

The J gene is TRBJ2-7, the V gene TRBV14; weak D call: TRBD2 (5 bases). The CDR3 runs 17 residues. The germline V gene encodes CDR1 SGHDN and CDR2 FVKESK. V lost 4 bases and J lost 6, with 25 bases in between. The CDR3 coding sequence is TGTGCCAGCAGCCCCCGACCGTGGCGGGTTTGGTGGCGCGAGCAGTACTTC. This encodes CASSPRPWRVWWREQYF.

This clonotype was detected ten times or more. The chain combines TRBV7-6 with TRBJ2-3; D ambiguous. CDR3 length: 14 residues. With 3 bases removed from V and 1 base from J, the gap between germline ends came to 8 bases. Germline CDR1 SGHVS, CDR2 FNYEAQ. The CDR3 nucleotides are TGTGCCAGCAGCTTGTACGGGCGCACAGATACGCAGTATTTT. It encodes CASSLYGRTDTQYF. Filled out from reference TRBV7-6 and TRBJ2-3, the complete variable domain reads GAGVSQSPRYKVTKRGQDVALRCDPISGHVSLYWYRQALGQGPEFLTYFNYEAQQDKSGLPNDRFSAERPEGSISTLTIQRTEQRDSAMYRCASSLYGRTDTQYFGPGTRLTVL.

This clonotype was detected many times. The chain joins TRBV20-1 to TRBJ2-7, with 7 bases that match TRBD1. Germline loops: CDR1 DFQATT, CDR2 SNEGSKA (reference sequence). The CDR3 is 14 residues long. The V segment lost 6 bases and the J segment 2 bases; nucleotides outside the gene matches: 10. The CDR3 loop is CSAPDRAGPYEQYF. CDR3 in DNA: TGCAGTGCCCCCGACAGGGCCGGACCCTACGAGCAGTACTTC.

This clonotype has ten or more counts. The chain couples TRBV4-2 to TRBJ1-2, with D maybe TRBD1 (6 bases). V dropped 0 bases and J dropped 4 bases, with 12 bases sitting between them. Germline lookup yields CDR1 LGHNA and CDR2 YNFKEQ. The CDR3 has 15 residues. The DNA for the CDR3 is TGTGCCAGCAGCCAAGAAAGGGCAGGGGTCTATGGCTACACCTTC. It encodes CASSQERAGVYGYTF.

This clonotype was seen repeatedly, ten times or more. The chain carries TRBV5-1 and TRBJ1-1; tentatively, D is TRBD1 (5 bases). The CDR3 loop spans 16 amino acids. CDR1 is SGHRS, CDR2 YFSETQ, per germline. Trimming cost V 0 bases and J 6 bases, with 18 bases left between them. The CDR3 DNA reads as TGCGCCAGCAGCTTGGACGAGACAGTGCTCCTAGCTGAAGCTTTCTTT. Its protein product is CASSLDETVLLAEAFF. Full variable domain (outside the CDR3, taken from reference TRBV5-1 and TRBJ1-1): KAGVTQTPRYLIKTRGQQVTLSCSPISGHRSVSWYQQTPGQGLQFLFEYFSETQRNKGNFPGRFSGRQFSNSRSEMNVSTLELGDSALYLCASSLDETVLLAEAFFGQGTRLTVV.

This clonotype was observed once. V is TRBV6-1 and J is TRBJ2-1; 16 bases map to TRBD2. In germline, CDR1 is MNHNS, CDR2 SASEGT. The CDR3 has 16 residues. The V gene end was trimmed by 6 bases and the J gene end by 6 bases; junction bases not matched to a gene: 5. CDR3 nucleotides: TGTGCCAGCAGGGGGACTAGCGGGAGGGTTACCAATGAGCAGTTCTTC. Its translation is CASRGTSGRVTNEQFF.

This clonotype was observed a handful of times. The rearrangement joins TRBV14 to TRBJ2-7, with D perhaps TRBD1 or TRBD2 (6 bases each). The V gene lost 1 base and the J gene lost 5 bases, with 15 bases spanning the gap. This CDR3 contains 15 residues. Germline V gene sequence: CDR1 SGHDN, CDR2 FVKESK. The DNA for the CDR3 is TGTGCCAGCAGCCAAGTGAGAAGGGGGGTGAACGAGCAGTACTTC. As protein: CASSQVRRGVNEQYF.

This clonotype was recorded at least ten times. The genes are TRBV29-1 and TRBJ2-7; TRBD1 or TRBD2 may be the D gene (5 bases each). Trimming removed 4 bases from V and 0 bases from J, with 10 bases in between. Germline V gene sequence: CDR1 SQVTM, CDR2 ANQGSEA. There are 13 residues in the CDR3. The CDR3 here is CSVGQGDSYEQYF. The DNA of the CDR3 is TGCAGCGTTGGGCAGGGAGACTCCTACGAGCAGTACTTC.

This clonotype has more than one count but fewer than ten. This chain links TRBV3-1 with TRBJ1-2; 7 nucleotides match TRBD1. The V and J ends lost 1 base and 6 bases, in that order; junction bases with no gene match: 14. Germline V gene lookup returns CDR1 LGHDT and CDR2 YNNKEL (reference sequence). The CDR3 runs to 17 residues. CDR3 residues: CASSQGISSGQDDGYTF. Here the CDR3 DNA reads TGTGCCAGCAGCCAAGGCATCTCCTCCGGACAGGATGATGGCTACACCTTC.

Ten or more counts support this clonotype. This sequence joins TRBV5-1 and TRBJ2-7; TRBD1 agrees at 9 bases. There are 15 residues in the CDR3. The V and J ends lost 0 bases and 7 bases, in that order; junction bases with no gene match: 8. The germline CDR1 and CDR2 sequences are SGHRS and YFSETQ. The CDR3 coding sequence is TGCGCCAGCAGCTTGGGGGACAGGGCGAGTGAAGAGCAGTACTTC. It encodes CASSLGDRASEEQYF.

The table lists this clonotype with many counts. The V gene is TRBV19, the J gene TRBJ2-2, with D maybe TRBD2 (7 bases). V lost 3 bases and J 3 bases, leaving 17 bases between the germline ends. This CDR3 is 17 amino acids long. Germline V CDR1 and CDR2: LNHDA, SQIVND (reference sequence). For the CDR3, the DNA is TGTGCCAGTAGTATTCTCGCGGGGGCGAGGCACACCGGGGAGCTGTTTTTT. Its protein product is CASSILAGARHTGELFF. The whole variable domain, remainder taken from reference TRBV19 and TRBJ2-2, is DGGITQSPKYLFRKEGQNVTLSCEQNLNHDAMYWYRQDPGQGLRLIYYSQIVNDFQKGDIAEGYSVSREKKESFPLTVTSAQKNPTAFYLCASSILAGARHTGELFFGEGSRLTVL.

V is TRBV15 and J is TRBJ2-7; D is undetermined. Deletions cut 0 bases from V and 6 bases from J, with 21 bases between. Germline values: CDR1 LNHNV, CDR2 YYDKDF (reference sequence). The CDR3 contains 17 residues. DNA of the CDR3: TGTGCCACCAGCAGAGACCCCTTCGCGGTCCTCTACGCCGAGCAGTACTTC. This sequence encodes CATSRDPFAVLYAEQYF.

To note about this clonotype: One junction end disagrees with the germline gene, perhaps due to a read error. V is TRBV12-3 or TRBV12-4 and J is TRBJ2-1, with 8 bases aligning to TRBD2. The CDR3 extends over 13 amino acids. CDR3 DNA sequence: TGTGCCAGCAGTCCTGGACTAGCCAATGAGCAGTCCTTC. It specifies CASSPGLANEQSF.

This clonotype appeared many times. The chain joins TRBV27 to TRBJ1-2, with D unresolved. CDR1 is MNHEY and CDR2 is SMNVEV in the germline V gene (reference sequence). The CDR3 is made up of 15 amino acids. Trimming shortened V by 1 base and J by 2 bases, and 11 bases separated the two germline ends. The CDR3 DNA is TGTGCCAGCAGTTTATATCCCGGTGTGAACTATGGCTACACCTTC. Residues: CASSLYPGVNYGYTF.

This clonotype was recorded at least ten times. The gene calls are TRBV10-3 and TRBJ2-1, with 7 bases aligning to TRBD1. V lost 7 bases to trimming and J lost 8 bases; unmatched junction nucleotides: 11. The germline V gene has CDR1 ENHRY and CDR2 SYGVKD. This CDR3 comprises 14 residues. The CDR3 protein is CAIKRTGFKDEQFF. DNA of the CDR3: TGTGCCATCAAGAGGACAGGTTTCAAGGATGAGCAGTTCTTC.

The chain employs TRBV11-2 and TRBJ2-1; 11 positions match TRBD2. V trimming: 1 base; J trimming: 3 bases; junction bases outside the gene matches: 8. CDR3 length: 18 residues. Per germline, CDR1 SGHAT and CDR2 FQNNGV. This chain's CDR3 is CASSLVVAGGPDYNEQFF. CDR3 DNA: TGTGCCAGCAGCTTAGTGGTAGCGGGAGGGCCGGACTACAATGAGCAGTTCTTC.

In its sample, this clonotype was seen a few times. The CDR3 loop is CASSAPSSGRALSSPYEQYF. CDR3 nucleotide sequence: TGTGCCAGCAGTGCGCCGTCTAGCGGGAGGGCCCTATCGAGCCCCTACGAGCAGTACTTC. This chain uses TRBV6-1 with TRBJ2-7; 12 bases fit TRBD2. The CDR3 has 20 amino acids. V trimming: 4 bases; J trimming: 2 bases; junction bases outside the gene matches: 18. The V gene's germline CDR1 is MNHNS and CDR2 SASEGT.

This clonotype was picked up many times. J is TRBJ2-7 and V is TRBV28; 9 bases map to TRBD1. With V trimmed by 6 bases and J by 0 bases, 3 bases remained unmatched. This CDR3 comprises 14 residues. The germline gives CDR1 MDHEN, CDR2 SYDVKM. The CDR3 sequence: CASSRTGDSYEQYF. Written as DNA, the CDR3 is TGTGCCAGCAGCCGGACAGGGGACTCCTACGAGCAGTACTTC.

The CDR3 DNA sequence: TGTGCCAGCAGCGCATGGACAGGCAATTCAGGGGCCAACGTCCTGACTTTC. It translates to CASSAWTGNSGANVLTF. The chain joins TRBV5-8 to TRBJ2-6; 7 positions agree with TRBD1. The trim removed 4 bases at V and 4 bases at J, leaving 11 bases unmatched. CDR1 is SGHTS and CDR2 is YDEGEE in the germline V gene. The CDR3 loop spans 17 amino acids.

The chain joins TRBV12-3 or TRBV12-4 to TRBJ2-1; 12 bases line up with TRBD2. The CDR3 is 14 residues long. Trimming took 6 bases from V and 10 from J; bases not matched to a gene: 7. CDR3 sequence reads: CASRPTSGSEEQFF. The CDR3, as DNA: TGTGCCAGCAGGCCGACTAGCGGGAGTGAAGAGCAGTTCTTC.

The gene calls are TRBV6-5 and TRBJ1-5; D is undetermined. The CDR3 runs 13 residues. The V gene's germline CDR1 is MNHEY and CDR2 SVGAGI. Trimming cost V 0 bases and J 8 bases, with 8 bases left between them. CDR3 in amino acids: CASSYSIGEPQHF. Here the CDR3 DNA reads TGTGCCAGCAGTTACTCGATCGGGGAGCCCCAGCATTTT.

This clonotype was seen repeatedly, ten times or more. CDR3 region: CASRIPGLASNEQFF. As DNA, the CDR3 is TGTGCCAGCAGGATTCCGGGACTAGCGAGCAATGAGCAGTTCTTC. V and J are TRBV2 and TRBJ2-1; 10 nucleotides agree with TRBD2. Looked up from germline, CDR1 is SNHLY and CDR2 is FYNNEI. There are 15 residues in the CDR3. The junction had 8 bases not matched to a gene; V was cut back by 6 bases and J by 6 bases.

Ten or more counts support this clonotype. The genes are TRBV6-1 and TRBJ1-2, with D tentatively TRBD1 (6 bases). Deletions cut 5 bases from V and 4 bases from J, with 17 bases between. The CDR3 extends over 15 amino acids. Germline V CDR1 and CDR2: MNHNS, SASEGT. CDR3: CASSRRTGTIYGYTF. CDR3 DNA sequence: TGTGCCAGCAGTCGTAGGACCGGGACAATCTATGGCTACACCTTC.

This clonotype was observed at least ten times. CDR3 DNA sequence: TGTGCCAGCAGCAAAACGTTTTGGACAGGGCGAGCTTTCTTT. It is translated as CASSKTFWTGRAFF. V gene TRBV6-1 combines with J gene TRBJ1-1, with 8 nucleotides matching TRBD1. V shed 6 bases and J 10 bases; nucleotides not matched to a gene: 13. This CDR3 contains 14 residues. Germline CDR1 MNHNS, CDR2 SASEGT.

The chain couples TRBV5-5 to TRBJ1-4; tentatively, D is TRBD1 (5 bases). The V end lost 3 bases, the J end lost 16 bases, and 16 bases lay between the germline ends. The CDR3 extends over 12 amino acids. Germline lookup yields CDR1 SGHKS and CDR2 YYEKEE (reference sequence). This chain's CDR3 is CASSYGDPREFF. In DNA, the CDR3 is TGTGCCAGCAGCTACGGGGACCCTAGGGAGTTTTTT.

This clonotype was seen a handful of times. The chain couples TRBV6-9 to TRBJ1-6; 11 positions agree with TRBD1. J gave up 3 bases and V 4 bases, and 2 bases lay outside the gene matches. The length of the CDR3 is 16 residues. Germline CDR1 MNHGY, CDR2 SVAAGI. For the CDR3, the DNA is TGTGCCAGCAGTTCGGGACAGGGGGTCTATAATTCACCCCTCCACTTT. It translates to CASSSGQGVYNSPLHF.

In this sample, this clonotype turned up a few times. V usage is TRBV19 and J usage is TRBJ1-2; D unresolved. This CDR3 spans 12 amino acids. V was cut by 3 bases and J by 7 bases, with 9 bases left in between. CDR1 is LNHDA and CDR2 is SQIVND in the germline V gene (reference sequence). CDR3 in amino acids: CASSITRLGYTF. DNA for the CDR3: TGTGCCAGTAGTATCACACGTCTTGGCTACACCTTC.

Concerning this clonotype: Lacking the conserved final phenylalanine or tryptophan, this CDR3 likely reflects a read error. V usage is TRBV19 and J usage is TRBJ2-6, with no clear D. V gave up 5 bases and J gave up 0 bases, with 8 bases separating them. CDR1 LNHDA and CDR2 SQIVND come from the germline V gene (reference sequence). CDR3 size: 15 residues. The CDR3 nucleotides are TGTGCCAGTAGTCTGGCGCTCTCTGGGGCCAACGTCCTGACTTCC. This sequence encodes CASSLALSGANVLTS.

In its sample, this clonotype was seen many times. The CDR3 protein is CASSRVPLERDLRHTQYF. CDR3 nucleotides: TGTGCCAGCAGTAGAGTCCCCTTAGAGCGGGACTTGCGGCATACGCAGTATTTT. The chain joins TRBV7-2 to TRBJ2-3; 7 bases are a match to TRBD2. The CDR3 length is 18 residues. Germline assignment: CDR1 SGHTA and CDR2 FQGNSA. With 6 bases clipped from V and 7 bases from J, the junction kept 22 bases outside the gene matches.

This clonotype was observed at least ten times. The rearrangement links TRBV12-3 or TRBV12-4 to TRBJ2-7; D not resolved. Trimming removed 1 base from V and 5 bases from J, with 15 bases in between. The CDR3 length is 15 residues. CDR3 coding DNA: TGTGCCAGCAGTTTAGGGGTGTTGGGGAATAACGAGCAGTACTTC. Translation gives CASSLGVLGNNEQYF.